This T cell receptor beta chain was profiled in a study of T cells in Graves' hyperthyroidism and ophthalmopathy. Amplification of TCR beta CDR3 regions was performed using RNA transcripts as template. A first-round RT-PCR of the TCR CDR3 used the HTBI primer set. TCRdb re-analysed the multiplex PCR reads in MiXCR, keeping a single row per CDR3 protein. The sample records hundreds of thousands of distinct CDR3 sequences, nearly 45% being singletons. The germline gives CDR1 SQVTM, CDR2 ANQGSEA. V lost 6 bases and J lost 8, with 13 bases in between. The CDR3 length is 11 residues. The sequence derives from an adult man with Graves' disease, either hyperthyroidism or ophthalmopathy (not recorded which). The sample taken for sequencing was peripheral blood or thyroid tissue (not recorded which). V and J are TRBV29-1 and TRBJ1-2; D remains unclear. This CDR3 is CSVVGAWGYTF. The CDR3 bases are TGCAGCGTCGTGGGAGCATGGGGCTACACCTTC. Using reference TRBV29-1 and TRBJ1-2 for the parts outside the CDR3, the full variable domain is SAVISQKPSRDICQRGTSLTIQCQVDSQVTMMFWYRQQPGQSLTLIATANQGSEATYESGFVIDKFPISRPNLTFSTLTVSNMSPEDSSIYLCSVVGAWGYTFGSGTRLTVV.